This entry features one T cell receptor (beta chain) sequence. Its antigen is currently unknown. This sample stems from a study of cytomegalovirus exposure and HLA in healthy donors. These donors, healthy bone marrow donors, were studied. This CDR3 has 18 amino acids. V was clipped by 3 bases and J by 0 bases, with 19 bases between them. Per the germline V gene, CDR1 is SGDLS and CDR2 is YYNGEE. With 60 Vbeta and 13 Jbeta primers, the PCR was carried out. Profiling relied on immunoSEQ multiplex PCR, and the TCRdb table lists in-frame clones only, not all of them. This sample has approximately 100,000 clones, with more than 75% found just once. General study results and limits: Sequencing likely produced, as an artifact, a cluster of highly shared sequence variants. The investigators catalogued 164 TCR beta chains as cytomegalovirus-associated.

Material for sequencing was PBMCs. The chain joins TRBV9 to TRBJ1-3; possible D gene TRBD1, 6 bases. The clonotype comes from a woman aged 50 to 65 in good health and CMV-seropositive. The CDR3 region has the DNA TGTGCCAGCAGCGCTCCGACAGGTTCTCAAAGCTCTGGAAACACCATATATTTT. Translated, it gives CASSAPTGSQSSGNTIYF.